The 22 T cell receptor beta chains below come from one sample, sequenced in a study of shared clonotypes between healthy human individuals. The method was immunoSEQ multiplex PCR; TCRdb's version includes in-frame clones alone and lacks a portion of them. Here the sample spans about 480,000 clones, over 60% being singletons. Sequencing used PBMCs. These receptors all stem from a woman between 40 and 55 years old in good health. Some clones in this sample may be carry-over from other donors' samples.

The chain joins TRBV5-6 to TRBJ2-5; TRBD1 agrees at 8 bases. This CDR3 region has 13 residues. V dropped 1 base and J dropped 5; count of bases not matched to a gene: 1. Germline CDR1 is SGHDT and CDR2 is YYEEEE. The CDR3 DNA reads TGTGCCAGCAGCTTGAACAGGGGGGAGACCCAGTACTTC. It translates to CASSLNRGETQYF.

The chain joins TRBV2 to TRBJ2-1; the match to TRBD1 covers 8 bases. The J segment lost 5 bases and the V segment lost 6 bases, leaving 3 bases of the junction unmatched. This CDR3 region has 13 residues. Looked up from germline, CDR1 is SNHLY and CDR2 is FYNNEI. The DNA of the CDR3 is TGTGCCAGCAGGCAGGACAGGGACAATGAGCAGTTCTTC. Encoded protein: CASRQDRDNEQFF.

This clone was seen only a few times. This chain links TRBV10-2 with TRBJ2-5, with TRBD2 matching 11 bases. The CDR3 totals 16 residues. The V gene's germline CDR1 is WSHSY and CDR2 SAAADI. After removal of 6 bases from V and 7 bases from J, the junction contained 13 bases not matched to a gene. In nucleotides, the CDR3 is TGCGCCAGCAGACCGGCCGGGACTAGCGGCCATAGGACCCAGTACTTC. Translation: CASRPAGTSGHRTQYF.

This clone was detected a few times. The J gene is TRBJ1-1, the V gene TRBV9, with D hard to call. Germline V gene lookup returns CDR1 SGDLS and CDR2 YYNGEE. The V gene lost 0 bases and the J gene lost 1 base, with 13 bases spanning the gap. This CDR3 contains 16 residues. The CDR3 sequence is CASSVDPYTENTEAFF. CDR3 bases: TGTGCCAGCAGCGTAGATCCGTATACAGAGAACACTGAAGCTTTCTTT. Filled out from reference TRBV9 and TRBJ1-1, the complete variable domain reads DSGVTQTPKHLITATGQRVTLRCSPRSGDLSVYWYQQSLDQGLQFLIQYYNGEERAKGNILERFSAQQFPDLHSELNLSSLELGDSALYFCASSVDPYTENTEAFFGQGTRLTVV.

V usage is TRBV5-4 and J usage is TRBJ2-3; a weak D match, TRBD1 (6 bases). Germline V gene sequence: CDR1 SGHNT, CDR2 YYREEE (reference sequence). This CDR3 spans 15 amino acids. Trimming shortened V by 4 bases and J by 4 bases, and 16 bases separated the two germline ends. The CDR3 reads CASSPVGGSADTQYF. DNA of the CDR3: TGTGCCAGCAGCCCTGTAGGGGGATCAGCAGATACGCAGTATTTT. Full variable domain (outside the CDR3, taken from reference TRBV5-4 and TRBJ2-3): ETGVTQSPTHLIKTRGQQVTLRCSSQSGHNTVSWYQQALGQGPQFIFQYYREEENGRGNFPPRFSGLQFPNYSSELNVNALELDDSALYLCASSPVGGSADTQYFGPGTRLTVL.

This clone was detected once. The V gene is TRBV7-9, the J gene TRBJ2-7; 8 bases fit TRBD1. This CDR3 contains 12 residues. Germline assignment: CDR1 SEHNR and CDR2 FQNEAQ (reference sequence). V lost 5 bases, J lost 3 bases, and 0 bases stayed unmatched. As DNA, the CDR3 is TGTGCCAGCAGCGACAGGGGCTACGAGCAGTACTTC. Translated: CASSDRGYEQYF.

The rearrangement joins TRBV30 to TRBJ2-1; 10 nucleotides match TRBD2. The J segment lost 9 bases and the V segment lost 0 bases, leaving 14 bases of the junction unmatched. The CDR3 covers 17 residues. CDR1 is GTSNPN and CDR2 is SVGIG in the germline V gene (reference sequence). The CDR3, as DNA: TGTGCCTGGAGTGTAAGGGGACTAGCGTTGCCTAACACTGAGCAGTTCTTC. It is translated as CAWSVRGLALPNTEQFF.

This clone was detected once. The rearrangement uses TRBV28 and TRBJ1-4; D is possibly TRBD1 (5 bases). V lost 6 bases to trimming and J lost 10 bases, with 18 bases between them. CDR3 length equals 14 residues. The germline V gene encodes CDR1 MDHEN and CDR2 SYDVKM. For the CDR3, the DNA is TGTGCCAGCAGGCTGCGGGACCCGGGCGCAAAACTGTTTTTT. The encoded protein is CASRLRDPGAKLFF.

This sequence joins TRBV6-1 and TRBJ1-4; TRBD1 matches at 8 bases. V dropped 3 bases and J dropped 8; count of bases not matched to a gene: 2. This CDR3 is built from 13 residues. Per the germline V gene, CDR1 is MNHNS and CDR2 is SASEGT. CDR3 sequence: CASSEDRAEKLFF. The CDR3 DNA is TGTGCCAGCAGTGAGGACAGGGCGGAAAAACTGTTTTTT.

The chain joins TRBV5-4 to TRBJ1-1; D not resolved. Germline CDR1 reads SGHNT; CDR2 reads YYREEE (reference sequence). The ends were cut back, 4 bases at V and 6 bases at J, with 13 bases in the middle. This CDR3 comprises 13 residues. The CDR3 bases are TGTGCCAGCAGCACCTCACTGCGGCCTGAAGCTTTCTTT. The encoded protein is CASSTSLRPEAFF. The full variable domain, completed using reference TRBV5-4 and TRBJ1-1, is ETGVTQSPTHLIKTRGQQVTLRCSSQSGHNTVSWYQQALGQGPQFIFQYYREEENGRGNFPPRFSGLQFPNYSSELNVNALELDDSALYLCASSTSLRPEAFFGQGTRLTVV.

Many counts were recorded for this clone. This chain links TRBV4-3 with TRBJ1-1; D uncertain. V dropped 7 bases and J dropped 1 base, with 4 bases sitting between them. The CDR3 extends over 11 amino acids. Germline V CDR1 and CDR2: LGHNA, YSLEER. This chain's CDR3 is CASKGNTEAFF. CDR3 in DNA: TGCGCCAGCAAGGGGAACACTGAAGCTTTCTTT.

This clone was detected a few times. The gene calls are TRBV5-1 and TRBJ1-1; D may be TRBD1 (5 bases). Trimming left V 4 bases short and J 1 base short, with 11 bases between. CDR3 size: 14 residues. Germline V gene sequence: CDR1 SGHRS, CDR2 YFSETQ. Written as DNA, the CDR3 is TGCGCCAGCAGCCCTGACGGGGCGAACACTGAAGCTTTCTTT. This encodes CASSPDGANTEAFF.

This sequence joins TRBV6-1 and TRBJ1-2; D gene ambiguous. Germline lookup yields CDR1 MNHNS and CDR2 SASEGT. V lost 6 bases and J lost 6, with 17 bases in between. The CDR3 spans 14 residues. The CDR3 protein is CASSDPGRRDGYTF. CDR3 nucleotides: TGTGCCAGCAGCGACCCCGGACGGAGAGATGGCTACACCTTC.

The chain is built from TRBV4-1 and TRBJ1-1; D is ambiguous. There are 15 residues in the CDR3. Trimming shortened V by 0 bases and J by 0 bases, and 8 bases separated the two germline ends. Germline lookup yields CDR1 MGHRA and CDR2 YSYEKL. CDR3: CASSQDGTMNTEAFF. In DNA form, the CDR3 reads TGCGCCAGCAGCCAAGATGGAACTATGAACACTGAAGCTTTCTTT.

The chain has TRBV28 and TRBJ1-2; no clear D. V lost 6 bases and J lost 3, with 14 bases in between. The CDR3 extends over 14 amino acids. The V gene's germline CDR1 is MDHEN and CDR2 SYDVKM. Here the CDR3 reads CASRPGSGYYGYTF. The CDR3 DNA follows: TGTGCCAGCAGGCCAGGCTCTGGATACTATGGCTACACCTTC.

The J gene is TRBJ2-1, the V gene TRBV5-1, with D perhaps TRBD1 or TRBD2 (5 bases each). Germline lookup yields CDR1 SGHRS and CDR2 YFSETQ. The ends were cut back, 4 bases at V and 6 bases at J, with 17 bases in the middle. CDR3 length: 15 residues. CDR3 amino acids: CASSLVMGDRNEQFF. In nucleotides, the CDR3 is TGCGCCAGCAGCCTCGTAATGGGGGATCGCAATGAGCAGTTCTTC.

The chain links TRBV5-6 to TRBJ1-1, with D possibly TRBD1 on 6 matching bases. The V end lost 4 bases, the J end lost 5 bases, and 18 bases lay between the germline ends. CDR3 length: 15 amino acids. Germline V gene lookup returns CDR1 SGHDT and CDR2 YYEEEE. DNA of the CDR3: TGTGCCAGCAGCCCCCAGGGGCAGGGGAGAACTGAAGCTTTCTTT. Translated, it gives CASSPQGQGRTEAFF.

The CDR3 coding sequence is TGCGCCAGCAGCTTGGGCTGGCTGGAGACCCAGTACTTC. Translating it yields CASSLGWLETQYF. The chain is built from TRBV5-1 and TRBJ2-5, with no clear D. CDR1 is SGHRS and CDR2 is YFSETQ in the germline V gene. The ends were cut back, 0 bases at V and 5 bases at J, with 8 bases in the middle. This CDR3 has 13 residues.

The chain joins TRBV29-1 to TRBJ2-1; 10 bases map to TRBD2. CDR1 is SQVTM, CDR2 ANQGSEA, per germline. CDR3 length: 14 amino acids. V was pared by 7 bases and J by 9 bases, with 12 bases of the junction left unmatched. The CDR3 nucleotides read TGCAGCGCCGAACGGCTAGCGGGAGACGGTGAGCAGTTCTTC. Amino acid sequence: CSAERLAGDGEQFF.

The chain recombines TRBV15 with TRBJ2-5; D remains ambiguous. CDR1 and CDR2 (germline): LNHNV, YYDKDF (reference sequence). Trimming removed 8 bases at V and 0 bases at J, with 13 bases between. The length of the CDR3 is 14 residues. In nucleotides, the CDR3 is TGTGCCACCCGAACTGGGATGAACCAAGAGACCCAGTACTTC. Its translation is CATRTGMNQETQYF.

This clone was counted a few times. Here the CDR3 reads CASTVEAGTNEQFF. The CDR3 nucleotides read TGTGCCAGCACAGTCGAGGCAGGCACCAATGAGCAGTTCTTC. V usage is TRBV2 and J usage is TRBJ2-1; no clear D gene. Germline lookup yields CDR1 SNHLY and CDR2 FYNNEI. The V and J ends lost 7 bases and 6 bases respectively, with 16 bases between them. This CDR3 has 14 residues.

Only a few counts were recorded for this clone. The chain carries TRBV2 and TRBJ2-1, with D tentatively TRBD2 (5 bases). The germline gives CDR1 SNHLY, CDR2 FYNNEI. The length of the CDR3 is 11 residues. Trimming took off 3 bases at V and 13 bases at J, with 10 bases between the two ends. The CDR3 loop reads CASSELAYQFF. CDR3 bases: TGTGCCAGCAGTGAGCTAGCCTACCAGTTCTTC.